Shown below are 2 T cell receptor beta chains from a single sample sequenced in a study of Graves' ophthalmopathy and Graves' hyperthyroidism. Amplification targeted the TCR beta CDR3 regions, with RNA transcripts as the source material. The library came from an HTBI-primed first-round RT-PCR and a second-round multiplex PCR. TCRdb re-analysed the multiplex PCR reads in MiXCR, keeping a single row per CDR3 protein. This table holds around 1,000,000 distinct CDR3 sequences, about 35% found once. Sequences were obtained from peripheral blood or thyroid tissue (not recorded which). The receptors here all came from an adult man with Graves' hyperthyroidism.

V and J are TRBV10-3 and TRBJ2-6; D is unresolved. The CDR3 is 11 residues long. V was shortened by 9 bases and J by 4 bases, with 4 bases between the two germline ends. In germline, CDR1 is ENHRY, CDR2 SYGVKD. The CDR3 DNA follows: TGTGCCATACAGGGGGCCAACGTCCTGACTTTC. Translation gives CAIQGANVLTF.

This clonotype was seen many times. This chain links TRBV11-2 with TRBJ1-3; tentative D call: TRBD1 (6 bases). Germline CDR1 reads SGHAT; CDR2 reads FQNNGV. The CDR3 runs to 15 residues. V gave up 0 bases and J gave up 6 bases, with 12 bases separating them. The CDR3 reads CASSLDPGDVNTIYF. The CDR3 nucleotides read TGTGCCAGCAGCTTAGATCCAGGGGATGTAAACACCATATATTTT.